The 14 T cell receptor beta chains below were found in one sample sequenced in a study of cytomegalovirus exposure and HLA in healthy donors. The PCR used 60 Vbeta and 13 Jbeta primers. Only in-frame clones appear in the TCRdb table, and some are missing; sequencing was by immunoSEQ multiplex PCR. The sample features 130,000 or so clones, with approximately 1.9% in its top ten. Source material: PBMCs. The receptors come from a woman aged 55-69 years in good health and CMV-seronegative.

The V and J genes are TRBV4-1 and TRBJ1-4; D remains ambiguous. CDR1 and CDR2 from the germline V gene are MGHRA and YSYEKL. The length of the CDR3 is 15 residues. The V gene lost 2 bases and the J gene lost 2 bases, with 9 bases spanning the gap. CDR3 sequence: CASSQIGETNEKLFF. In nucleotides, the CDR3 is TGCGCCAGCAGCCAAATCGGGGAGACTAATGAAAAACTGTTTTTT.

The rearrangement links TRBV4-1 to TRBJ1-4; 8 bases align to TRBD1. The CDR3 has 14 amino acids. The junction had 2 bases not matched to a gene; V was cut back by 4 bases and J by 4 bases. Looked up from germline, CDR1 is MGHRA and CDR2 is YSYEKL. CDR3 residues: CASSLTGVNEKLFF. The CDR3 DNA sequence: TGCGCCAGCAGCCTGACAGGGGTTAATGAAAAACTGTTTTTT.

This rearrangement joins TRBV29-1 to TRBJ2-1, with a possible D match to TRBD1 (5 bases). Germline values: CDR1 SQVTM, CDR2 ANQGSEA. The CDR3 consists of 14 residues. V was shortened by 4 bases and J by 5 bases, with 15 bases between the two germline ends. This CDR3 is CSVGLQVSHNEQFF. The CDR3 DNA reads TGCAGCGTTGGGCTACAGGTTAGTCACAATGAGCAGTTCTTC.

V gene TRBV5-1 combines with J gene TRBJ2-1; tentatively, D is TRBD1 (5 bases). This CDR3 contains 16 residues. V lost 0 bases, J lost 0 bases, and 10 bases lay in between. Germline loops: CDR1 SGHRS, CDR2 YFSETQ. CDR3 nucleotide sequence: TGCGCCAGCAGCTTGGCCCAGGGCAGCTCCTACAATGAGCAGTTCTTC. This gives the protein CASSLAQGSSYNEQFF.

V usage is TRBV10-3 and J usage is TRBJ1-1; TRBD1 matches at 7 bases. Germline assignment: CDR1 ENHRY and CDR2 SYGVKD. Trimming at V came to 10 bases and at J to 3 bases, leaving 8 bases not matched to a gene. The CDR3 sequence is 13 residues long. CDR3 nucleotide sequence: TGTGCCACCACGGGTGGACAGGACACTGAAGCTTTCTTT. Amino acids: CATTGGQDTEAFF.

The rearrangement uses TRBV2 and TRBJ1-2; TRBD1 matches at 9 bases. Unmatched junction bases numbered 1, after V lost 6 bases and J lost 5 bases. Germline CDR1 is SNHLY and CDR2 is FYNNEI. This CDR3 contains 12 residues. The CDR3 nucleotides are TGTGCCAGCAGCGGACAGGGGTATGGCTACACCTTC. As protein: CASSGQGYGYTF.

V and J are TRBV4-1 and TRBJ2-2; a weak D match, TRBD1 (5 bases). The ends were cut back, 8 bases at V and 0 bases at J, with 16 bases in the middle. This CDR3 comprises 16 residues. Germline lookup yields CDR1 MGHRA and CDR2 YSYEKL. CDR3 DNA sequence: TGCGCCAGCGGTCCCGCGGACATCTCGAACACCGGGGAGCTGTTTTTT. Encoded protein: CASGPADISNTGELFF.

The gene calls are TRBV18 and TRBJ2-1, with D hard to call. CDR1 is KGHSH and CDR2 is LQKENI in the germline V gene. The V gene lost 4 bases and the J gene lost 4 bases, with 20 bases spanning the gap. This CDR3 comprises 17 residues. The DNA of the CDR3 is TGTGCCAGCTCACTGGCGGAGCACCAAGATCGTTACAATGAGCAGTTCTTC. Translating gives CASSLAEHQDRYNEQFF.

The CDR3 loop reads CASSQPSGGAYNEQFF. The CDR3 DNA follows: TGTGCCAGCAGCCAACCTAGCGGGGGGGCCTACAATGAGCAGTTCTTC. V and J are TRBV4-2 and TRBJ2-1; TRBD2 agrees at 12 bases. The germline V gene encodes CDR1 LGHNA and CDR2 YNFKEQ. V shed 2 bases, J shed 2 bases, and the junction held 1 base outside the gene matches. This CDR3 has 16 residues.

The chain recombines TRBV7-9 with TRBJ1-1; 8 positions match TRBD1. Losses at the gene ends were 1 base for V and 8 bases for J; bases not matched to a gene: 3. This CDR3 region has 13 residues. Germline V gene lookup returns CDR1 SEHNR and CDR2 FQNEAQ (reference sequence). The CDR3 region is CASSLGGDREAFF. DNA for the CDR3: TGTGCCAGCAGCTTAGGGGGGGACAGGGAAGCTTTCTTT.

The chain carries TRBV4-2 and TRBJ1-2; D perhaps matches TRBD1 (5 bases). V dropped 0 bases and J dropped 2 bases, with 10 bases sitting between them. The CDR3 contains 15 residues. Germline V gene lookup returns CDR1 LGHNA and CDR2 YNFKEQ. CDR3 bases: TGTGCCAGCAGCCAAGAAACGGGGGGGAACTATGGCTACACCTTC. As protein: CASSQETGGNYGYTF.

The CDR3 bases are TGTGCCAGCAGCGAGGCCCGGGACAGGGGACTTGAAGCTTTCTTT. It translates to CASSEARDRGLEAFF. The chain links TRBV5-4 to TRBJ1-1, with TRBD1 matching over 10 bases. CDR1 is SGHNT, CDR2 YYREEE, per germline (reference sequence). CDR3 length: 15 residues. V lost 4 bases to trimming and J lost 7 bases; unmatched junction nucleotides: 10.

On this clone itself: The same CDR3 arises from other DNA sequences in this sample as well. The V gene is TRBV5-1, the J gene TRBJ1-1, with 7 bases identical to TRBD1. CDR3 size: 14 residues. J lost 2 bases, V lost 0 bases, and 1 base had no gene match. The germline V gene has CDR1 SGHRS and CDR2 YFSETQ. The chain's CDR3 is CASSLVGGNTEAFF. The CDR3 nucleotides are TGCGCCAGCAGCTTGGTAGGGGGCAACACTGAAGCTTTCTTT. Supplemented by reference TRBV5-1 and TRBJ1-1, the full variable domain reads KAGVTQTPRYLIKTRGQQVTLSCSPISGHRSVSWYQQTPGQGLQFLFEYFSETQRNKGNFPGRFSGRQFSNSRSEMNVSTLELGDSALYLCASSLVGGNTEAFFGQGTRLTVV.

The chain couples TRBV5-1 to TRBJ2-1, with 8 bases lining up with TRBD1. The CDR3 runs to 19 residues. The germline V gene encodes CDR1 SGHRS and CDR2 YFSETQ. Unmatched junction bases numbered 18, after V lost 4 bases and J lost 3 bases. The CDR3 spells CASSPISTIRGRNYNEQFF. The CDR3 region has the DNA TGCGCCAGCAGCCCTATAAGTACCATCAGGGGGCGGAACTACAATGAGCAGTTCTTC.